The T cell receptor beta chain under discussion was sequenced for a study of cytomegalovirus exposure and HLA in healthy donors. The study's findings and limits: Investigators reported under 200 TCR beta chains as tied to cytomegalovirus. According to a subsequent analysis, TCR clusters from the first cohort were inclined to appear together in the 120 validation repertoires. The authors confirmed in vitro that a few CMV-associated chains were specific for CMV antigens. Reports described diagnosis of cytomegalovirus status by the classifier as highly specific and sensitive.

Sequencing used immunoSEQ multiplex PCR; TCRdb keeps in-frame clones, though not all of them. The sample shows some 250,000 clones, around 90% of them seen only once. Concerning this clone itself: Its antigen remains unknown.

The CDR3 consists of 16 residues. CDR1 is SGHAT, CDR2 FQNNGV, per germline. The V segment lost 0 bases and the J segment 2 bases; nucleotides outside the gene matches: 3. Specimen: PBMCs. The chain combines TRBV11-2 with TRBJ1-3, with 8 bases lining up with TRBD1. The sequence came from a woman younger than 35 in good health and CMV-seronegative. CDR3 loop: CASSLEAGGTGNTIYF. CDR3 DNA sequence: TGTGCCAGCAGCTTAGAAGCAGGGGGCACTGGAAACACCATATATTTT.